The rows below give T cell receptor beta chains drawn from one sample of a study of blood T cells in healthy people across ages. TCRdb re-called the 5' RACE reads with MiXCR, one entry per CDR3 protein. The sample yields 450,000 to 650,000 distinct CDR3 sequences, approximately 25% seen once. The data also belong to a second study, concerning T cells of mothers and their children.

Source material: blood. Source of these receptors: a boy aged 10-17 years in good health. Each CDR3 is given with its conserved first and last residue.

V gene,CDR3 protein
TRBV4-1,CASSQPGTSGIHNEQFF
TRBV18,CASSPSANNEQFF
TRBV15,CATSRGGLAGTQETQYF
TRBV5-6,CASSGRWGPSKNIQYF
TRBV4-2,CASSPNRVTRNTGELFF
TRBV6-6,CASSSPGGGETQYF
TRBV7-9,CASSLTGTGYTGELFF
TRBV7-2,CASSLEIHSNQPQHF
TRBV27,CASSLGPAGLATPANTGELFF
TRBV20-1,CSATHTKEGTKYNEQFF
TRBV3-1,CASSPRGSSGAQAVSWQFF
TRBV2,CATLRSPGVEETQYF
TRBV29-1,CSVEVGQGISYEQYF
TRBV29-1,CSVEGGTAYGQYF
TRBV7-9,CASTSGSLGDMPQHF
TRBV4-3,CASSLIGGQGSYEQYF
TRBV19,CASSTGLAGGSEETQYF
TRBV3-1,CASSSGEGYEQFF
TRBV7-8,CASSLLSQANTEAFF
TRBV7-3,CASSPAPGQTYEQYF
TRBV5-6,CASSLGASEAFF
TRBV9,CASSVNWGFSEQYF
TRBV3-1,CASSQDMTASTDTQYF
TRBV13,CASSSRGAGEQYF
TRBV28,CASSFGSDAQYF
TRBV7-9,CASTHPAQAADTQYF
TRBV6-2/TRBV6-3,CASSYSAIKGPEDYEQYF
TRBV6-5,CASSYGQGASGANVLTF
TRBV4-3,CASSQRPFDRANTEAFF
TRBV20-1,CSANLLIRDSTEQYF
TRBV12-3/TRBV12-4,CASSFVDQETQYF
TRBV20-1,CSARVLAGTAYNEQFF
TRBV25-1,CASTARETQYF
TRBV9,CASSVYGQGGTDTQYF
TRBV20-1,CSARLAGQHYEQYF
TRBV5-1,CASSLAFDRGNPLYGYTF
TRBV11-2,CASSLDRLVRGDNEQFF
TRBV7-2,CASSWGSSQETQYF
TRBV7-3,CASSLNPGAYGYTF
TRBV29-1,CSVGSYEQYF
TRBV6-2/TRBV6-3,CASRGQWASYEQYF
TRBV10-3,CAISGDRDSYEQYF
TRBV13,CASSSSGKGEQYF
TRBV7-2,CASSLAINTQYF
TRBV4-1,CASSPTGQGFYEQYF
TRBV7-9,CASSISGGIGNTIYF
TRBV11-2,CASSASRTENTEAFF
TRBV14,CASSSDRVRAFF